A selection of T cell receptor beta chains follows, all from one sample in a study of blood T cell repertoires in COVID-19. Repertoires were generated with immunoSEQ multiplex PCR, while TCRdb's copy carries only in-frame clones and drops some. The sample lists approximately 60,000 clones, over 75% occurring once. Sequencing input: peripheral blood. The receptors were gathered from a man aged 55 to 70 with acute or convalescent COVID-19. Each CDR3 is given with its conserved first and last residue. D genes are given only for firm matches.

D: TRBD1
V: TRBV6-1
J: TRBJ1-3
CDR3: CASSETGGFGNTIYF

D: NA
V: TRBV9
J: TRBJ2-7
CDR3: CASSVDGTTYEQYF

D: NA
V: TRBV18
J: TRBJ1-1
CDR3: CASSPVTESEAFF

D: TRBD1
V: TRBV4-2
J: TRBJ2-7
CDR3: CASSQRQGAQTYEQYF

D: NA
V: TRBV27
J: TRBJ1-5
CDR3: CASSFRQGNQPQHF

D: NA
V: TRBV6-5
J: TRBJ2-7
CDR3: CASTRGVSGSYEQYF

D: NA
V: TRBV28
J: TRBJ1-2
CDR3: CASSLQALNYGYTF

D: NA
V: TRBV7-9
J: TRBJ1-4
CDR3: CASSLGSGEKLFF

D: NA
V: TRBV19
J: TRBJ2-1
CDR3: CASSMGGGSYNEQFF

D: TRBD1
V: TRBV30
J: TRBJ1-3
CDR3: CAWNWDSSGNTIYF

D: NA
V: TRBV19
J: TRBJ2-7
CDR3: CARPSTHRSPTSSTSGYEQYF

D: NA
V: TRBV5-6
J: TRBJ2-5
CDR3: CASSPWVGLGETQYF

D: TRBD1
V: TRBV6-5
J: TRBJ1-4
CDR3: CASRYTGVANEKLFF

D: TRBD1
V: TRBV29-1
J: TRBJ2-6
CDR3: CSVFSGGSGANVLTF

D: NA
V: TRBV25-1
J: TRBJ2-1
CDR3: CASSNHGNEQFF

D: TRBD1
V: TRBV28
J: TRBJ1-1
CDR3: CASSSGTGFTEAFF

D: NA
V: TRBV6-2/TRBV6-3
J: TRBJ2-3
CDR3: CASSYTDTPTDTQYF

D: NA
V: TRBV28
J: TRBJ1-4
CDR3: CASSKGGGGSEKLFF

D: TRBD2
V: TRBV11-2
J: TRBJ2-7
CDR3: CASSLLADSYEQYF

D: NA
V: TRBV14
J: TRBJ1-2
CDR3: CASSQVRDYGYTF

D: TRBD1
V: TRBV24-1
J: TRBJ2-5
CDR3: CATSDPSPGTGFLETQYF

D: TRBD1
V: TRBV15
J: TRBJ2-1
CDR3: CATSRTGSNYNEQFF

D: NA
V: TRBV28
J: TRBJ2-7
CDR3: CASSFGGSSYEQYF

D: NA
V: TRBV11-2
J: TRBJ2-5
CDR3: CASSLAGEGTQYF

D: TRBD1
V: TRBV3-1/TRBV3-2
J: TRBJ2-7
CDR3: CASSLQGAQGGEQYF

D: TRBD2
V: TRBV5-1
J: TRBJ2-1
CDR3: CASSGSQTSGIYNEQFF

D: TRBD1
V: TRBV18
J: TRBJ2-7
CDR3: CASSQQGATYEQYF

D: NA
V: TRBV6-1
J: TRBJ1-6
CDR3: CASSELPGQGSSPLHF

D: TRBD2
V: TRBV6-5
J: TRBJ2-7
CDR3: CASSYREGYEQYF

D: TRBD1
V: TRBV28
J: TRBJ1-5
CDR3: CASSFTGEDNQPQHF

D: TRBD2
V: TRBV7-2
J: TRBJ2-7
CDR3: CASSLEGGSRYEQYF

D: TRBD1
V: TRBV28
J: TRBJ1-1
CDR3: CASSLWGGSYRGSTEAFF

D: TRBD1
V: TRBV4-3
J: TRBJ1-2
CDR3: CASSHQTGTGFLGYTF

D: NA
V: TRBV9
J: TRBJ1-4
CDR3: CASSATAVPGKLFF

D: TRBD1
V: TRBV9
J: TRBJ2-7
CDR3: CASSVDGTGGWEQYF

D: NA
V: TRBV5-1
J: TRBJ1-1
CDR3: CASSFRLGGNTEAFF

D: NA
V: TRBV6-5
J: TRBJ1-2
CDR3: CASSRDYYGYTF

D: TRBD1
V: TRBV24-1
J: TRBJ2-7
CDR3: CATSDDRVHEQYF

D: NA
V: TRBV14
J: TRBJ1-2
CDR3: CASSQTTHGYTF

D: NA
V: TRBV5-6
J: TRBJ2-5
CDR3: CASSLAKGAGETQYF

D: NA
V: TRBV5-1
J: TRBJ1-1
CDR3: CASRRGGVNTEAFF

D: TRBD2
V: TRBV5-5
J: TRBJ2-5
CDR3: CASSLFAGAQETQYF

D: TRBD1
V: TRBV19
J: TRBJ1-3
CDR3: CASTGTGDGNTIYF

D: TRBD1
V: TRBV5-1
J: TRBJ2-5
CDR3: CASSLHPGQGQETQYF

D: TRBD1
V: TRBV5-1
J: TRBJ1-5
CDR3: CASSPGTGNQPQHF

D: TRBD1
V: TRBV14
J: TRBJ1-4
CDR3: CASSPRTGLGEKLFF

D: TRBD2
V: TRBV7-2
J: TRBJ2-1
CDR3: CASSLVSSGYNEQFF

D: TRBD2
V: TRBV27
J: TRBJ2-1
CDR3: CASSLGLAGALRFF

D: NA
V: TRBV29-1
J: TRBJ1-1
CDR3: CSAGKGAGGTEAFF

D: NA
V: TRBV29-1
J: TRBJ1-5
CDR3: CSVGGGPGVSNQPQHF

D: NA
V: TRBV24-1
J: TRBJ2-5
CDR3: CATSESTGFETQYF

D: NA
V: TRBV4-3
J: TRBJ2-3
CDR3: CASSQSWTRRTDTQYF

D: TRBD2
V: TRBV30
J: TRBJ2-5
CDR3: CAWDPGLAAQETQYF